This T cell receptor (beta chain) was profiled in a study of T cells after yellow fever vaccination. CDR1 and CDR2 (germline): SGHTA, FQGNSA. Losses at the gene ends were 5 bases for V and 3 bases for J; bases not matched to a gene: 6. CDR3 length: 14 residues. The study's findings and limits: FACS-sorted repertoires could harbor abundant contaminating bulk-population clonotypes.

Ten or more counts support this clonotype. Its antigen is as yet unknown. TCRdb re-called the 5' RACE reads with MiXCR, one entry per CDR3 protein. The sample has a few hundred thousand distinct CDR3 sequences, roughly 4.3% seen once. The origin of this receptor is a man aged 18-30 years who received the YFV17D yellow fever vaccine. Here the sequenced sample was PBMCs, taken 15 days after the yellow fever booster vaccination. The V call is TRBV7-2, the J call TRBJ2-7; 8 nucleotides agree with TRBD1. Here the CDR3 DNA reads TGTGCCAGCAGCATAAACAGGGGGATCTACGAGCAGTACTTC. Translated, it gives CASSINRGIYEQYF.